This TCR beta chain was identified in a study of T-cell memory formation after mild COVID-19. At the level of the study: Across donors, TCR clusters were largely donor specific. Study-wide results and limits: CD4+ bias marked clones expanding day 15 to 37, unlike balanced contracting clones. Within pre-infection memory, some responding clones were found, suggesting cross-reactive memory joined.

Note on this clonotype: Its antigen is as yet unknown.

MiXCR was run by TCRdb on the 5' RACE reads, yielding one entry per CDR3 protein. The repertoire holds just under 150,000 distinct CDR3 sequences, roughly 19% seen once, with approximately 2.3% in the top ten. CDR3 length equals 14 residues. V was pared by 8 bases and J by 1 base, with 14 bases between. Germline CDR1 reads KGHSH; CDR2 reads LQKENI. The sequence came from an adult woman who had mild COVID-19 (a few samples of this study predate the infection). Cell type and time point are not known. Material: PBMCs or a T cell subset sorted from them (not recorded which). V gene TRBV18 combines with J gene TRBJ1-1, with D uncertain. The CDR3 DNA sequence: TGTGCCAGCACGCCTCAAGCGGGGAACACTGAAGCTTTCTTT. Residues: CASTPQAGNTEAFF.